This TCR beta chain is from a study of identical twins. Study results and caveats: Models underpredicted monozygotic twin sharing of out-of-frame TCR alpha. Excess twin sharing in beta out-of-frame sequences was weaker.

MiXCR, applied by TCRdb to the 5' RACE reads, yields one record per CDR3 protein. This table has 650,000 to 800,000 distinct CDR3 sequences, 8.6% appearing once. Germline loops: CDR1 SGHAT, CDR2 FQDESV (reference sequence). The CDR3 is 18 amino acids. V trimming: 5 bases; J trimming: 4 bases; junction bases outside the gene matches: 14. This clonotype was seen a few times. What it binds is unknown. This sample also appeared in a second study, on yellow fever vaccine responses in identical twins.

The chain is built from TRBV11-1 and TRBJ2-3; 11 positions agree with TRBD2. The clonotype comes from a young woman in good health. Sequences were obtained from PBMCs. The CDR3 here is CASSQRTSGREGADTQYF. CDR3 sequence (DNA): TGTGCCAGCAGCCAACGGACTAGCGGGCGAGAGGGCGCAGATACGCAGTATTTT.